The 23 T cell receptor beta chains presented below share a single source sample, sequenced in a study of shared clonotypes between healthy human individuals. Repertoires were generated with immunoSEQ multiplex PCR, while TCRdb's copy carries only in-frame clones and drops some. The sample yields a few million clones, more than 85% seen once. Input material: naive CD4+ T cells from PBMCs. The subset is: CD45RA+ positively selected. These receptors all come from a man between 18 and 35 years old in good health. Some clones in this sample may be carry-over from other donors' samples.

The chain carries TRBV28 and TRBJ2-7, with D unclear. This CDR3 comprises 15 residues. With 3 bases removed from V and 1 base from J, the gap between germline ends came to 13 bases. Germline CDR1 MDHEN, CDR2 SYDVKM. This CDR3 reads CASSLVRLGSYEQYF. CDR3 coding DNA: TGTGCCAGCAGTTTGGTCAGATTAGGATCCTACGAGCAGTACTTC.

The chain employs TRBV11-2 and TRBJ1-2; 7 bases fit TRBD1. V was clipped by 1 base and J by 3 bases; unmatched bases: 5. Germline CDR1 SGHAT, CDR2 FQNNGV. The CDR3 consists of 15 residues. CDR3 DNA: TGTGCCAGCAGCTTAGGGACAGGACCTTACTATGGCTACACCTTC. Protein: CASSLGTGPYYGYTF.

This chain uses TRBV11-1 with TRBJ2-1; TRBD2 matches 10 bases. The germline V gene encodes CDR1 SGHAT and CDR2 FQDESV (reference sequence). V lost 6 bases to trimming and J lost 10 bases; unmatched junction nucleotides: 3. The CDR3 has 12 amino acids. The CDR3: CASRTSGREQFF. CDR3 in DNA: TGTGCCAGCAGGACTAGCGGGCGAGAGCAGTTCTTC.

The genes are TRBV6-5 and TRBJ2-3; D ambiguous. This CDR3 contains 13 residues. V shed 7 bases and J shed 4 bases, with 12 bases lying between them. Germline CDR1 is MNHEY and CDR2 is SVGAGI. Here the CDR3 reads CASKARSPDTQYF. In DNA form, the CDR3 reads TGTGCCAGCAAGGCGCGCTCACCAGATACGCAGTATTTT.

CDR3 coding DNA: TGCGCCAGCAGCACTCCGGGACAGGAAGGTTTGGGAGAGACCCAGTACTTC. Its protein product is CASSTPGQEGLGETQYF. The rearrangement links TRBV5-1 to TRBJ2-5; 8 nucleotides align to TRBD1. CDR3 size: 17 residues. V lost 4 bases to trimming and J lost 4 bases; unmatched junction nucleotides: 15. Germline assignment: CDR1 SGHRS and CDR2 YFSETQ.

In this sample, this clone turned up once. The V call is TRBV5-5, the J call TRBJ1-4, with D maybe TRBD1 (5 bases). V shed 2 bases and J shed 6 bases, with 17 bases lying between them. In germline, CDR1 is SGHKS, CDR2 YYEKEE (reference sequence). The CDR3 is made up of 16 amino acids. The CDR3: CASSFSVATAYEKLFF. CDR3 in DNA: TGTGCCAGCAGCTTCTCTGTTGCGACAGCGTATGAAAAACTGTTTTTT. Drawing the rest from reference TRBV5-5 and TRBJ1-4, the complete variable domain is DAGVTQSPTHLIKTRGQQVTLRCSPISGHKSVSWYQQVLGQGPQFIFQYYEKEERGRGNFPDRFSARQFPNYSSELNVNALLLGDSALYLCASSFSVATAYEKLFFGSGTQLSVL.

The chain recombines TRBV28 with TRBJ1-5, with D maybe TRBD1 (6 bases). The CDR3 spans 14 residues. Germline V gene data show CDR1 as MDHEN and CDR2 as SYDVKM. Deletions cut 7 bases from V and 3 bases from J, with 13 bases between. In DNA form, the CDR3 reads TGTGCCAGCACCACAGGGAAAAACAATCAGCCCCAGCATTTT. It codes for CASTTGKNNQPQHF.

The chain recombines TRBV2 with TRBJ2-5, with 12 bases fitting TRBD2. Judging by the DNA end, TRBJ2-7 fits better; the J call may be wrong. Looked up from germline, CDR1 is SNHLY and CDR2 is FYNNEI. This CDR3 comprises 16 residues. The CDR3: CASREPTSGSSYEQYF. CDR3 in DNA: TGTGCCAGCAGAGAACCGACTAGCGGGAGCTCCTACGAGCAGTACTTC.

The chain employs TRBV5-1 and TRBJ2-1; 9 bases map to TRBD1. J gave up 3 bases and V 2 bases, and 3 bases lay outside the gene matches. The length of the CDR3 is 15 residues. Germline assignment: CDR1 SGHRS and CDR2 YFSETQ. In nucleotides, the CDR3 is TGCGCCAGCAGCTTCCGGACAGGGGTCTACAATGAGCAGTTCTTC. Translating it yields CASSFRTGVYNEQFF.

This clone has only a few counts. The V and J genes are TRBV5-1 and TRBJ1-1; D gene uncertain. Trimming took off 3 bases at V and 1 base at J, with 10 bases between the two ends. This CDR3 region has 14 residues. Germline CDR1 is SGHRS and CDR2 is YFSETQ. CDR3 bases: TGCGCCAGCAGCTACCATGGGGAGAACACTGAAGCTTTCTTT. Protein sequence: CASSYHGENTEAFF. The complete variable domain, with remaining parts taken from reference TRBV5-1 and TRBJ1-1, reads KAGVTQTPRYLIKTRGQQVTLSCSPISGHRSVSWYQQTPGQGLQFLFEYFSETQRNKGNFPGRFSGRQFSNSRSEMNVSTLELGDSALYLCASSYHGENTEAFFGQGTRLTVV.

V usage is TRBV14 and J usage is TRBJ2-1; TRBD2 aligns across 7 bases. Germline assignment: CDR1 SGHDN and CDR2 FVKESK. The CDR3 sequence is 17 residues long. The J segment lost 3 bases and the V segment lost 0 bases, leaving 8 bases of the junction unmatched. The DNA of the CDR3 is TGTGCCAGCAGCCAAGAGGTTCCCTGGGACTACTACAATGAGCAGTTCTTC. Translated: CASSQEVPWDYYNEQFF.

V and J are TRBV10-3 and TRBJ1-3, with a weak D call TRBD1 (5 bases). This CDR3 has 14 residues. Germline CDR1 reads ENHRY; CDR2 reads SYGVKD. V was pared by 3 bases and J by 2 bases, with 8 bases between. CDR3 sequence: CAISEMGAGNTIYF. The CDR3 DNA follows: TGTGCCATCAGTGAAATGGGGGCTGGAAACACCATATATTTT.

The gene calls are TRBV6-1 and TRBJ1-6; D ambiguous. The CDR3 consists of 12 residues. From germline, CDR1 is MNHNS and CDR2 SASEGT. Trimming stripped 8 bases from V and 10 bases from J, with 12 bases between. The CDR3 region has the DNA TGTGCCAGCTGGTCGGGGTCGTCACCCCTCCACTTT. It codes for CASWSGSSPLHF.

This chain's CDR3 is CATSSRVGATQYF. CDR3 sequence (DNA): TGTGCCACCAGCTCCAGGGTGGGCGCGACCCAGTACTTC. The J gene is TRBJ2-5, the V gene TRBV15; a weak D match, TRBD1 (5 bases). V was shortened by 5 bases and J by 7 bases, with 14 bases between the two germline ends. This CDR3 is built from 13 residues. Germline CDR1 reads LNHNV; CDR2 reads YYDKDF (reference sequence).

The chain recombines TRBV7-9 with TRBJ1-1; TRBD1 might be the D (6 bases). Germline CDR1 SEHNR, CDR2 FQNEAQ (reference sequence). This CDR3 is built from 14 residues. Trimming took off 4 bases at V and 4 bases at J, with 13 bases between the two ends. Written as DNA, the CDR3 is TGTGCCAGCAGCTCTCCAGGGGCTTCCACTGAAGCTTTCTTT. Its protein product is CASSSPGASTEAFF.

The chain combines TRBV6-5 with TRBJ1-3; D gene unclear. Per germline, CDR1 MNHEY and CDR2 SVGAGI. V lost 0 bases to trimming and J lost 0 bases, with 9 bases between them. The CDR3 extends over 16 amino acids. The CDR3 here is CASSYSPLSSGNTIYF. As DNA, the CDR3 is TGTGCCAGCAGTTACTCGCCTCTAAGCTCTGGAAACACCATATATTTT.

The chain uses TRBV20-1 and TRBJ2-1; D is unclear. CDR1 and CDR2 (germline): DFQATT, SNEGSKA (reference sequence). The CDR3 runs 11 residues. V was clipped by 2 bases and J by 8 bases, with 7 bases between them. Here the CDR3 DNA reads TGCAGTGCTAGATCTTCTTATGAGCAGTTCTTC. It is translated as CSARSSYEQFF.

The chain's CDR3 is CASSLVIVSEGNTIYF. As DNA, the CDR3 is TGTGCCAGCAGCTTAGTCATCGTGAGTGAAGGAAACACCATATATTTT. The chain employs TRBV7-2 and TRBJ1-3; D is unresolved. CDR1 and CDR2 (germline): SGHTA, FQGNSA. The CDR3 sequence is 16 residues long. V was cut by 1 base and J by 4 bases, with 14 bases left in between.

The V gene is TRBV19, the J gene TRBJ2-1; 10 nucleotides match TRBD1. This CDR3 is built from 17 residues. With V trimmed by 5 bases and J by 5 bases, 12 bases remained unmatched. Germline CDR1 and CDR2: LNHDA and SQIVND (reference sequence). CDR3 coding DNA: TGTGCCAGTAGTCTCCCGCGGGACAGGGGTGACGACAATGAGCAGTTCTTC. It codes for CASSLPRDRGDDNEQFF.

The chain has TRBV4-1 and TRBJ1-4; no definite D call. Per the germline V gene, CDR1 is MGHRA and CDR2 is YSYEKL. The ends were cut back, 4 bases at V and 5 bases at J, with 11 bases in the middle. CDR3 length: 14 residues. The chain's CDR3 is CASSPHGPNEKLFF. The DNA of the CDR3 is TGCGCCAGCAGCCCCCACGGGCCAAATGAAAAACTGTTTTTT.

This clone was observed a few times. The sample has other DNA sequences that encode this CDR3 too. The chain couples TRBV28 to TRBJ1-2; D is unresolved. V shed 3 bases and J shed 8 bases, with 7 bases lying between them. The CDR3 is 11 residues long. Germline assignment: CDR1 MDHEN and CDR2 SYDVKM. The CDR3 protein is CASSFEGGYTF. In nucleotides, the CDR3 is TGTGCCAGCAGTTTTGAGGGAGGCTACACCTTC.

V is TRBV5-4 and J is TRBJ1-2; TRBD1 agrees at 9 bases. Germline CDR1 reads SGHNT; CDR2 reads YYREEE (reference sequence). The CDR3 consists of 14 residues. V shed 0 bases, J shed 7 bases, and the junction held 4 bases outside the gene matches. The CDR3 protein is CASSLDRGLGGYTF. The CDR3 DNA sequence: TGTGCCAGCAGCTTGGACAGGGGGCTGGGTGGCTACACCTTC.

The rearrangement links TRBV11-2 to TRBJ2-6; 8 bases match TRBD1. The trim removed 4 bases at V and 1 base at J, leaving 6 bases unmatched. There are 17 residues in the CDR3. Per the germline V gene, CDR1 is SGHAT and CDR2 is FQNNGV. The CDR3 spells CASSSPGGSSGANVLTF. The CDR3 nucleotides read TGTGCCAGCAGCTCCCCAGGGGGCTCTTCTGGGGCCAACGTCCTGACTTTC. The complete variable domain, with remaining parts taken from reference TRBV11-2 and TRBJ2-6, reads EAGVAQSPRYKIIEKRQSVAFWCNPISGHATLYWYQQILGQGPKLLIQFQNNGVVDDSQLPKDRFSAERLKGVDSTLKIQPAKLEDSAVYLCASSSPGGSSGANVLTFGAGSRLTVL.